Listed below are T cell receptor beta chains from one sample, sequenced in a study of cytomegalovirus exposure and HLA in healthy donors. The protocol was immunoSEQ multiplex PCR, while the TCRdb copy is restricted to in-frame clones and leaves out a portion. The table includes 200,000 or so clones, roughly 83% detected once. Sequenced input: PBMCs. These receptors were obtained from a boy aged 2-15 years in good health and CMV-seronegative. CDR3s include the opening cysteine and the closing phenylalanine or tryptophan. The D gene is left open where the match is weak. Rows give clone size only sometimes, using once, few, many, or a class for an expanded clone.

j_call	v_call	d_call	clone_size	cdr3_nt	cdr3_aa
TRBJ1-1	TRBV7-2	.	.	TGTGCCAGCAGCCCCCCTACAGAGAACACTGAAGCTTTCTTT	CASSPPTENTEAFF
TRBJ1-1	TRBV2	TRBD1	few	TGTGCCAGCACTTGGGACAGGGGGAACACTGAAGCTTTCTTT	CASTWDRGNTEAFF
TRBJ2-7	TRBV5-1	TRBD2	.	TGCGCCAGCAGCTTGGAAGGACTAGCGGGAGGCCGCGAGCAGTACTTC	CASSLEGLAGGREQYF
TRBJ2-7	TRBV29-1	TRBD1	once	TGCAGCGGGGACAGGGGCATGCACGAGCAGTACTTC	CSGDRGMHEQYF
TRBJ1-2	TRBV11-2	.	.	TGTGCCAGCAGCTTAGGGACAACTAACTATGGCTACACCTTC	CASSLGTTNYGYTF
TRBJ2-5	TRBV7-9	.	.	TGTGCCAGCAGCTTTCTTGCAGGGTACGAGACCCAGTACTTC	CASSFLAGYETQYF
TRBJ2-6	TRBV5-4	.	.	TGTGCCAGCAGCTTGGCCCCCACTGGGGCCAACGTCCTGACTTTC	CASSLAPTGANVLTF
TRBJ1-1	TRBV30	.	.	TGTGCCTGGAGCGGTGTGGGGGACTTGAACACTGAAGCTTTCTTT	CAWSGVGDLNTEAFF
TRBJ2-3	TRBV6-5	TRBD1	.	TGTGCCAGCAGAACGACAGGGGATACGCAGTATTTT	CASRTTGDTQYF
TRBJ2-1	TRBV6-5	TRBD2	.	TGTGCCAGCAGTTCTAGCGGGGGGCCTTACAATGAGCAGTTCTTC	CASSSSGGPYNEQFF
TRBJ2-7	TRBV11-2	TRBD1	.	TGTGCCAGCAGCTTAGGGACAGGGGCGCGGGAGCAGTACTTC	CASSLGTGAREQYF
TRBJ2-3	TRBV5-5	TRBD1	.	TGTGCCAGCAGCTTGGTCAGGGGGCGCGATACGCAGTATTTT	CASSLVRGRDTQYF
TRBJ2-6	TRBV15	.	.	TGTGCCACCAGCAACGACAGGTACTCTGGGGCCAACGTCCTGACTTTC	CATSNDRYSGANVLTF
TRBJ1-5	TRBV7-9	.	.	TGTGCCAGCAACCGGGGGGTACTCTTAGGGCCCCAGCATTTT	CASNRGVLLGPQHF
TRBJ2-5	TRBV5-1	.	.	TGCGCCAGCAGTGAGGCGGGGGAGACCCAGTACTTC	CASSEAGETQYF
TRBJ1-4	TRBV30	TRBD1	.	TGTGCCTGGAGTCTAAGGACAGGCCCGAATGAAAAACTGTTTTTT	CAWSLRTGPNEKLFF
TRBJ2-7	TRBV6-1	TRBD2	few	TGTGCCAGCAGCCTTAGCGGGAGCTCCTACGAGCAGTACTTC	CASSLSGSSYEQYF
TRBJ2-1	TRBV19	.	.	TGTGCCAGTGAAAGGAGGAATGAGCAGTTCTTC	CASERRNEQFF
TRBJ1-1	TRBV5-4	.	.	TGTGCCAGCAGCTCGGCGGGGGGTGAAGCTTTCTTT	CASSSAGGEAFF
TRBJ2-6	TRBV6-4	.	.	TGTGCCAGCAGCCCAGGGGAGACTGGGGCCAACGTCCTGACTTTC	CASSPGETGANVLTF
TRBJ2-2	TRBV30	.	.	TGTGCCTGGGACACGGGAGCCACCGGGGAGCTGTTTTTT	CAWDTGATGELFF
TRBJ1-2	TRBV5-1	.	.	TGCGCCAGCAGCTTGGGTACCCTAGTAACGGATGGCTACACCTTC	CASSLGTLVTDGYTF
TRBJ2-7	TRBV5-4	.	.	TGTGCCAGCAGCTTGGCACCGGACAGCAACTACGAGCAGTACTTC	CASSLAPDSNYEQYF
TRBJ2-1	TRBV7-9	.	.	TGTGCCAGCAGCTTACGGTGGAGAGATGAGCAGTTCTTC	CASSLRWRDEQFF
TRBJ2-5	TRBV14	.	.	TGTGCCAGCAGGCGGGACAGTCAAGAGACCCAGTACTTC	CASRRDSQETQYF
TRBJ1-2	TRBV2	.	.	TGTGCCAGCTTAGCAGGGCCGAGGAGTGGCTACACCTTC	CASLAGPRSGYTF
TRBJ2-1	TRBV6-5	TRBD2	.	TGTGCCAGCAGTCCTCCTAGCGGGGCGTACAATGAGCAGTTCTTC	CASSPPSGAYNEQFF
TRBJ2-2	TRBV9	.	.	TGTGCCAGCAGCGTCAGGGGTCCCGGGGAGCTGTTTTTT	CASSVRGPGELFF
TRBJ2-3	TRBV7-3	.	.	TGTGCCAGCAGCTTAACGGCGGGAACGCAGTATTTT	CASSLTAGTQYF
TRBJ1-1	TRBV4-1	.	few	TGCGCCAGCAGCCAAGGTCGAGAAAGTGAAGCTTTCTTT	CASSQGRESEAFF
TRBJ2-1	TRBV25-1	.	.	TGTGCCAGCAGTGAATCAGTCAGGTTACATGAGCAGTTCTTC	CASSESVRLHEQFF
TRBJ1-5	TRBV7-9	TRBD1	.	TGTGCCAGCAGCTTCTGGACAGGGGGTAGGAGCAATCAGCCCCAGCATTTT	CASSFWTGGRSNQPQHF
TRBJ2-7	TRBV11-2	.	.	TGTGCCAGCAGTCAGATGGCCAGTCTCCACGAGCAGTACTTC	CASSQMASLHEQYF
TRBJ2-7	TRBV20-1	.	.	TGCAGTGCCCGGGACTTCTACGAGCAGTACTTC	CSARDFYEQYF
TRBJ1-4	TRBV2	.	.	TGTGCCAGCAGTCCAGAGCGGGGGATTGGTGAAAAACTGTTTTTT	CASSPERGIGEKLFF
TRBJ1-2	TRBV9	.	few	TGTGCCAGCAGCCCCCGACCGACAGCGACAATTAACTATGGCTACACCTTC	CASSPRPTATINYGYTF
TRBJ2-7	TRBV19	.	.	TGTGCCAGTAGGAGACTAGATGAGGGAGTCTACGAGCAGTACTTC	CASRRLDEGVYEQYF
TRBJ1-6	TRBV6-1	.	.	TGTGCCACCCAAAGGGGGAACTCACCCCTCCACTTT	CATQRGNSPLHF
TRBJ1-5	TRBV19	.	once	TGTGCCAGTAAGCGCCAGGGGACCAATCAGCCCCAGCATTTT	CASKRQGTNQPQHF
TRBJ2-1	TRBV6-6	TRBD2	.	TGTGCCAGCAGCCGCCTAGCGGGAGTGGCCCATGGGCAGTTCTTC	CASSRLAGVAHGQFF
TRBJ2-7	TRBV11-2	TRBD2	.	TGTGCCAGCAGCTTAGATCTCCTCGGACTAGCTGGGGGAGAGCAGTACTTC	CASSLDLLGLAGGEQYF
TRBJ1-1	TRBV11-2	.	.	TGTGCCAGCAGCTCTCTGGCGCGGACTGAAGCTTTCTTT	CASSSLARTEAFF
TRBJ2-1	TRBV21-1	.	.	TGTGCCAGCAGCACCTTCGGACAGGCCAATGAGCAGTTCTTC	CASSTFGQANEQFF
TRBJ2-2	TRBV30	TRBD1	.	TGTGCCTGGAGTGGGGACAGGGGAAACACCGGGGAGCTGTTTTTT	CAWSGDRGNTGELFF
TRBJ2-2	TRBV7-9	TRBD1	.	TGTGCCAGCAGTCACACCGGGACAGCGAACACCGGGGAGCTGTTTTTT	CASSHTGTANTGELFF
TRBJ1-4	TRBV30	.	few	TGTGCCTGGAGTCTGGGAGGGTTCTTTGGTGAAAAACTGTTTTTT	CAWSLGGFFGEKLFF
TRBJ2-6	TRBV6-4	.	.	TGTGCCAGCAGCGCAAACAGGGCTGCTGGGGCCAACGTCCTGACTTTC	CASSANRAAGANVLTF
TRBJ2-1	TRBV5-1	.	.	TGCGCCAGCAGCCCTTATCTCGATTCCCTCGGGGATGAGCAGTTCTTC	CASSPYLDSLGDEQFF
TRBJ2-7	TRBV5-1	TRBD2	.	TGCGCCAGCAGCCCCCGGACTAGCGGGAGCGGCTACGAGCAGTACTTC	CASSPRTSGSGYEQYF
TRBJ2-5	TRBV7-9	.	.	TGTGCCAGCAGCTTAGCCCACCTAACCCGATCTCAAGAGACCCAGTACTTC	CASSLAHLTRSQETQYF